This is a list of T cell receptor beta chains from one sample in a study of vaccination effects on CD4 cells after COVID-19. For these receptors, no antigen is known. Sequenced by immunoSEQ multiplex PCR; TCRdb stores in-frame clones only, minus some. Here the sample spans tens of thousands of clones, around three fifths being singletons. This sample comprised CD4+ T cells from PBMCs cultured with SARS-CoV-2 spike peptides, obtained after COVID-19 vaccination. These receptors all come from a human donor who received a COVID-19 vaccine. Both conserved end residues are part of each CDR3. The D gene is left open where the match is weak. The listing skips clone size in some rows; elsewhere it reads once, few, many or a size class.

V gene	J gene	D gene	clone size	CDR3 protein	CDR3 DNA
TRBV20-1	TRBJ2-1	NA	NA	CSASSDLSPSSYNEQFF	TGCAGTGCTAGTTCGGATCTTTCACCGAGCTCCTACAATGAGCAGTTCTTC
TRBV4-2	TRBJ2-7	NA	NA	CASSQDTDPSYEQYF	TGTGCCAGCAGCCAAGATACGGACCCCTCCTACGAGCAGTACTTC
TRBV9	TRBJ2-7	NA	NA	CASSASSYSGRTYEQYF	TGTGCCAGCAGCGCCTCCTCGTACAGCGGCCGAACCTACGAGCAGTACTTC
TRBV19	TRBJ1-2	NA	NA	CATYILGEGGGGYTF	TGTGCCACCTACATCCTTGGGGAGGGGGGCGGTGGCTACACCTTC
TRBV7-2	TRBJ2-7	NA	few	CASRVKSVRNYEQYF	TGTGCCAGCAGGGTAAAGTCGGTCAGGAACTACGAGCAGTACTTC
TRBV15	TRBJ1-6	NA	NA	CATSRDPRAPNSPLHF	TGTGCCACCAGCAGAGACCCCCGCGCCCCAAATTCACCCCTCCACTTT
TRBV5-4	TRBJ1-1	TRBD1	NA	CASRPDREGAEAFF	TGTGCCAGCAGGCCGGACAGGGAAGGCGCTGAAGCTTTCTTT
TRBV4-1	TRBJ2-2	NA	NA	CASSQAPQGGGELFF	TGCGCCAGCAGCCAAGCCCCGCAGGGGGGCGGGGAGCTGTTTTTT
TRBV7-2	TRBJ2-1	NA	NA	CASSSTGTAVSNEQFF	TGTGCCAGCAGCTCTACCGGGACTGCCGTGTCCAATGAGCAGTTCTTC
TRBV4-1	TRBJ1-5	NA	few	CASSQDLAFRRGDQPQHF	TGCGCCAGCAGCCAAGATCTAGCGTTCCGCAGGGGCGATCAGCCCCAGCATTTT
TRBV10-3	TRBJ2-1	TRBD2	NA	CAITGSGGRSFF	TGTGCCATCACCGGTTCGGGCGGGAGGAGTTTCTTC
TRBV3-1/TRBV3-2	TRBJ1-1	NA	few	CASSLNMNTEAFF	TGTGCCAGCAGCCTTAACATGAACACTGAAGCTTTCTTT
TRBV20-1	TRBJ1-2	NA	NA	CSASGTEGNYGYTF	TGCAGTGCTAGTGGCACAGAGGGTAACTATGGCTACACCTTC
TRBV7-2	TRBJ2-1	NA	NA	CASSGRAGDEQFF	TGTGCCAGCAGCGGCCGGGCAGGCGATGAGCAGTTCTTC
TRBV2	TRBJ1-4	NA	NA	CASSDRVADEKLFF	TGTGCCAGCAGTGATCGGGTGGCGGATGAAAAACTGTTTTTT
TRBV2	TRBJ2-7	TRBD1	NA	CASSPGGTGVLGSSYEQYF	TGTGCCAGCAGCCCGGGCGGGACAGGGGTCCTAGGTAGCTCCTACGAGCAGTACTTC
TRBV7-9	TRBJ2-7	TRBD1	NA	CASSRTGGSGYEQYF	TGTGCCAGCAGCCGGACAGGGGGCTCAGGATACGAGCAGTACTTC
TRBV7-2	TRBJ2-1	NA	NA	CALRGMDADEQFF	TGTGCCTTGAGGGGGATGGACGCGGATGAGCAGTTCTTC
TRBV18	TRBJ2-7	NA	NA	CASSPGTRRSYEQYF	TGTGCCAGCTCACCCGGGACTCGGCGATCCTACGAGCAGTACTTC
TRBV12-3/TRBV12-4	TRBJ1-4	NA	medium-sized	CASKTVEKLFF	TGTGCCAGCAAAACAGTTGAAAAACTGTTTTTT
TRBV21-1	TRBJ2-5	NA	NA	CASSYRTSGGSQETQYF	TGTGCCAGCAGCTACAGGACTAGCGGGGGGTCCCAAGAGACCCAGTACTTC
TRBV27	TRBJ1-5	NA	few	CASRNGDKPQHF	TGTGCCAGCAGGAACGGGGACAAGCCCCAGCATTTT
TRBV9	TRBJ2-1	NA	NA	CASSVEPGLSYNEQFF	TGTGCCAGCAGCGTAGAACCGGGACTCTCCTACAATGAGCAGTTCTTC
TRBV5-1	TRBJ2-5	NA	NA	CASSLEGGAETQYF	TGCGCCAGCAGCTTGGAGGGGGGAGCGGAGACCCAGTACTTC
TRBV6-5	TRBJ1-1	NA	NA	CASRGPTGAFF	TGTGCCAGCAGGGGTCCAACGGGGGCTTTCTTT
TRBV5-4	TRBJ1-2	TRBD1	NA	CASSLGTGYGYTF	TGTGCCAGCAGCCTAGGGACAGGTTATGGCTACACCTTC
TRBV30	TRBJ1-5	NA	NA	CAWSKLGNQPQHF	TGTGCCTGGAGCAAATTAGGCAATCAGCCCCAGCATTTT
TRBV5-1	TRBJ1-3	NA	NA	CASSSLPGAGNTIYF	TGCGCCAGCAGCTCCCTTCCCGGCGCTGGAAACACCATATATTTT
TRBV19	TRBJ1-5	TRBD1	NA	CASSRDRGFVQPQHF	TGTGCCAGTAGCAGGGACAGGGGGTTTGTTCAGCCCCAGCATTTT
TRBV5-1	TRBJ2-7	NA	NA	CASSEPLQGFYEQYF	TGCGCCAGCAGCGAGCCCTTACAGGGTTTCTACGAGCAGTACTTC
TRBV6-5	TRBJ2-7	TRBD1	NA	CAGSRDRGSHEQYF	TGTGCCGGTTCCCGGGACAGGGGTTCCCACGAGCAGTACTTC
TRBV4-1	TRBJ2-7	TRBD1	NA	CASSQEGQGAREQYF	TGCGCCAGCAGCCAAGAGGGACAGGGGGCACGCGAGCAGTACTTC
TRBV10-3	TRBJ1-1	TRBD1	many	CAISESGTANTEAFF	TGTGCCATCAGTGAGTCGGGGACAGCAAACACTGAAGCTTTCTTT
TRBV27	TRBJ2-7	NA	NA	CASMPQGPGEQYF	TGTGCCAGCATGCCCCAGGGACCTGGGGAGCAGTACTTC
TRBV12-3/TRBV12-4	TRBJ1-2	TRBD1	NA	CASSRTGRGYTF	TGTGCCAGCAGTAGGACAGGGAGGGGCTACACCTTC
TRBV19	TRBJ2-3	NA	NA	CASSMGGRGNTQYF	TGTGCCAGTAGTATGGGGGGGCGAGGAAATACGCAGTATTTT
TRBV18	TRBJ1-2	NA	NA	CASSPPAIGGYTF	TGTGCCAGCTCACCACCGGCGATCGGGGGCTACACCTTC
TRBV27	TRBJ1-4	TRBD1	once	CASSFGPGQPRTNEKLFF	TGTGCCAGCAGTTTTGGGCCGGGACAGCCCAGGACTAATGAAAAACTGTTTTTT
TRBV2	TRBJ2-5	TRBD2	NA	CASKTSGLSFRSQETQYF	TGTGCCAGCAAGACTAGCGGCCTCTCATTTCGGTCCCAAGAGACCCAGTACTTC
TRBV5-1	TRBJ2-1	TRBD1	few	CASSLGQAYNEQFF	TGCGCCAGCAGCCTGGGACAGGCCTACAATGAGCAGTTCTTC
TRBV3-1/TRBV3-2	TRBJ1-5	NA	NA	CASSQVGGPNQPQHF	TGTGCCAGCAGCCAAGTTGGGGGTCCCAATCAGCCCCAGCATTTT
TRBV19	TRBJ2-6	NA	NA	CASTRTGAGANVLTF	TGTGCCAGTACCAGGACTGGGGCTGGGGCCAACGTCCTGACTTTC
TRBV5-4	TRBJ2-3	TRBD2	NA	CASSLSGERAGTQYF	TGTGCCAGCAGCCTTAGCGGGGAACGAGCGGGTACGCAGTATTTT
TRBV29-1	TRBJ1-2	NA	NA	CSVEDQARVGYTF	TGCAGCGTTGAAGATCAAGCACGCGTTGGCTACACCTTC
TRBV14	TRBJ1-2	TRBD1	NA	CASSLDRGYGYTF	TGTGCCAGCAGCTTAGACAGGGGCTATGGCTACACCTTC
TRBV12-5	TRBJ2-2	TRBD1	once	CASGPGQGASTGELFF	TGTGCTAGTGGTCCTGGACAGGGGGCCAGCACCGGGGAGCTGTTTTTT
TRBV2	TRBJ2-3	TRBD2	NA	CASSHRTSGRTDTQYF	TGTGCCAGCTCCCACCGGACTAGCGGGAGAACAGATACGCAGTATTTT
TRBV6-1	TRBJ1-1	NA	NA	CASSEAGDTEAFF	TGTGCCAGCAGTGAAGCAGGGGACACTGAAGCTTTCTTT
TRBV10-1	TRBJ2-7	NA	few	CASSEGPAGRYEQYF	TGCGCCAGCAGTGAGGGTCCAGCGGGCCGCTACGAGCAGTACTTC
TRBV18	TRBJ1-2	NA	NA	CASSPQGRNYGYTF	TGTGCCAGCTCACCACAGGGGAGGAACTATGGCTACACCTTC
TRBV18	TRBJ2-7	TRBD2	NA	CASSPQRDSAYEQYF	TGTGCCAGCTCACCACAGCGGGATTCGGCCTACGAGCAGTACTTC
TRBV4-1	TRBJ1-6	NA	NA	CASSQKQGSYNSPLHF	TGCGCCAGCAGCCAAAAACAGGGCTCCTATAATTCACCCCTCCACTTT
TRBV24-1	TRBJ2-3	TRBD1	NA	CATSPQGADGGTHGDTQYF	TGTGCCACCTCACCGCAGGGGGCGGATGGGGGGACACACGGAGATACGCAGTATTTT
TRBV7-9	TRBJ1-1	NA	few	CASSLSGSNTEAFF	TGTGCCAGCAGCTTGTCAGGGTCGAACACTGAAGCTTTCTTT
TRBV19	TRBJ1-4	NA	once	CASTAYGATNEKLFF	TGTGCCAGTACTGCTTACGGTGCAACTAATGAAAAACTGTTTTTT
TRBV6-5	TRBJ1-2	NA	NA	CASSNDGYGYTF	TGTGCCAGCAGCAATGACGGCTATGGCTACACCTTC
TRBV28	TRBJ2-7	NA	NA	CASSFRVGVGEQYF	TGTGCCAGCAGTTTCCGAGTGGGGGTCGGTGAGCAGTACTTC
TRBV29-1	TRBJ1-1	NA	few	CSVKRDTNTEAFF	TGCAGCGTTAAAAGGGACACGAACACTGAAGCTTTCTTT
TRBV5-1	TRBJ2-7	TRBD1	NA	CASSLSVGQGTYEQYF	TGCGCCAGCAGCCTGTCGGTGGGACAGGGAACCTACGAGCAGTACTTC
TRBV7-2	TRBJ2-7	TRBD1	few	CASSLPDRGNYEQYF	TGTGCCAGCAGCTTGCCGGACAGGGGGAACTACGAGCAGTACTTC